This paragraph reports one T cell receptor (beta chain). No cognate antigen has been identified for it. The sample holds no much larger clone one base away, and base qualities are not on file. A distance of 15 bases separates the germline ends of V and J, which lose 3 bases and 11 bases respectively. The germline V gene yields SGDLS for CDR1 and YYNGEE for CDR2. The CDR3 numbers 13 residues from cysteine through phenylalanine. The only DNA kept is the CDR3, 39 bases in frame from the first base. Libraries of naive CD8 T cells were built from approximately 22,000 to 940,000 sorted cells, with 10%, 30% or 50% of the purified RNA used. Naive CD8 T cells, defined as CD8+CD4-CCR7+CD45RA+, were FACS-sorted into RLT Plus buffer on a BD FACSAria II. Approximately eleven TCR copies' worth of Jurkat RNA were spiked into roughly 17,000-1,100,000 naive CD8 T cell samples to test detection sensitivity. CD8 T cells were enriched using RosetteSep CD8+ T Cell Enrichment Cocktail and Ficoll-Paque, and the enriched cells then underwent ACK red cell lysis.

Library construction relied on PCR. Sequencing instrument: Illumina HiSeq 4000. Bulk TCR libraries were generated as previously described, with the TCR primers listed in Table S5 used. The Qiagen AllPrep DNA/RNA kit was used to purify total RNA. Before analysis, reads from multiple sequencing runs of one library were combined. Regarding the original processing steps: Only reads with exact TCR constant sequence were kept, trimmed to 150 nt, and grouped by their 12-nt molecular barcodes. Reads in each barcode group were sub-clustered using a 15% Levenshtein threshold, and a quality-weighted consensus sequence was built for each RNA molecule. Non-functional sequences were filtered out, along with any lower-count sequence sitting one edit away from another sequence. On the basis of fitting two negative binomial distributions, barcode sub-clusters with fewer than 20% of the maximum read count were discarded. The raw public reads went through TCRdb reprocessing: fastp at Q25, MiXCR clone calling, in-frame beta chains kept. Each CDR3 protein appears once, grouped with its most common genes and DNA. V and J calls and clone size were set by TCRdb, not the authors. Within this sample are around 460,000 distinct CDR3 sequences, with over 20% of them counted one time only. The ten largest make up around 0.84% of the sample.

The sample comes from a study of molecular identifiers for immune sequencing clone quantification listed by TCRdb under 2018. In the study overall: In a replicate experiment, RNA from roughly 20,000 or 100,000 naive CD8 T cells was split into five aliquots, four of which were sequenced. This methods study used CD8 T cells to benchmark TCR RNA copy counting and molecular-identifier clustering-based TCR repertoire sequencing (MIDCIRS).

Here is what the overall study found, with its caveats: About 3 recovered TCR RNA copies per cell were obtained by modeling, versus approximately 9 by digital PCR, implying a capture efficiency of about 30%. Naive libraries contained spiked-in Jurkat TCR RNA (around eleven copies' worth), which is not part of the donor repertoire. Without barcode sub-clustering, chimeric consensus sequences inflated TCR diversity; chimeras reached as high as 47%. The sizes of highly expanded clones could end up underestimated when identical TCR molecules share a barcode. Clones above 20 RNA copies held over 97% of molecules in CMV-specific effector cells but under 1% in naive cells. Spiked-in Jurkat TCR RNA equivalent to a single cell was reported to be detectable even among approximately 1 million naive CD8 T cells.

The sequence came from a human donor in good health. Some libraries in this study had Jurkat cell RNA spiked in. In this chain, TRBV9 is recombined with TRBJ1-5; the D region possibly corresponds to TRBD1 (5 bases align). The sample taken for sequencing was naive CD8+ T cells from blood, with Jurkat cell RNA spiked in. The cell subset or site label on this specimen signifies: FACS-sorted CD8+CD4-CCR7+CD45RA+ naive T cells. The CDR3 protein sequence reads: CASSANRFESQHF. The nucleotides read TGTGCCAGCAGCGCCAACAGGTTTGAGTCCCAGCATTTT. With the portions outside the CDR3 filled from the reference TRBV9 and TRBJ1-5 genes, the complete variable region becomes DSGVTQTPKHLITATGQRVTLRCSPRSGDLSVYWYQQSLDQGLQFLIQYYNGEERAKGNILERFSAQQFPDLHSELNLSSLELGDSALYFCASSANRFESQHFGDGTRLSIL.